These T cell receptor beta chains were read from a single sample in a study of CD8+ T cells in alopecia areata. Libraries were prepared by immunoSEQ multiplex PCR; TCRdb keeps only in-frame clonotypes and omits some of them. This table has about 200,000 clones, roughly 60% appearing once. The sequenced sample was CD4+ T cells sorted from blood, obtained at week 24, from a patient treated with tofacitinib. The receptor source for this set is a human donor with alopecia areata. Each CDR3 is given with its conserved first and last residue. D genes are given only for firm matches. Clone size is shown for a subset of rows, as once, few, many or a class of expanded clone.

d_gene,j_gene,v_gene,abundance,CDR3nt,CDR3aa
.,TRBJ2-5,TRBV5-1,few,TGCGCCAGCAGCTGGATGGAGACCCAGTACTTC,CASSWMETQYF
.,TRBJ1-2,TRBV20-1,.,TGCAGTGCTGGGATTAAGGGGGGAACCTTC,CSAGIKGGTF
.,TRBJ1-5,TRBV6-5,.,TGTGCCAGCAGAACAGCAGGGAGCAATCAGCCCCAGCATTTT,CASRTAGSNQPQHF
TRBD2,TRBJ2-2,TRBV29-1,.,TGCAGCGTGACTAGCGGGGGCACCGGGGAGCTGTTTTTT,CSVTSGGTGELFF
.,TRBJ2-2,TRBV29-1,few,TGCAGCGTTGCACAGACACTGGGGGAGCTGTTTTTT,CSVAQTLGELFF
TRBD2,TRBJ2-5,TRBV5-6,few,TGTGCCAGCAGCTTGGGCGGGGGTGAGGAGACCCAGTACTTC,CASSLGGGEETQYF
TRBD1,TRBJ1-2,TRBV29-1,.,TGCAGCGTTGTGGGACAGACTCCTAACTATGGCTACACCTTC,CSVVGQTPNYGYTF
TRBD1,TRBJ1-1,TRBV4-3,few,TGCGCCAGCAGCCTGACAGGGGGGACTGGTGCTGAAGCTTTCTTT,CASSLTGGTGAEAFF
.,TRBJ1-1,TRBV19,.,TGTGCCAGTAGTATCCTGGCAGGAAAGCTGAACACTGAAGCTTTCTTT,CASSILAGKLNTEAFF
TRBD1,TRBJ1-2,TRBV2,.,TGTGCCAGCAGTCCGGGACAGGGAGGTTATGGCTACACCTTC,CASSPGQGGYGYTF
.,TRBJ1-5,TRBV4-3,few,TGCGCCAGCAGCCAAGACCAGGGCCGAAATCAGCCCCAGCATTTT,CASSQDQGRNQPQHF
.,TRBJ2-5,TRBV5-6,.,TGTGCCAGCAGCGTAGCAGAGACCCAGTACTTC,CASSVAETQYF
TRBD2,TRBJ2-3,TRBV29-1,.,TGCAGCGTTGATTCGAGCGGGGGGCCCACAGATACGCAGTATTTT,CSVDSSGGPTDTQYF
TRBD1,TRBJ1-1,TRBV7-9,few,TGTGCCAGCACCTCAGCGTCCGGGACAGGCGCCTTT,CASTSASGTGAF
.,TRBJ1-1,TRBV30,.,TGTGCCTGGACACCCATGGGGGGCGTTACGGCTGAAGCTTTCTTT,CAWTPMGGVTAEAFF
.,TRBJ1-1,TRBV29-1,.,TGCAGCGTTGAAGATCTTGAGGGCACTGAAGCTTTCTTT,CSVEDLEGTEAFF
TRBD1,TRBJ1-1,TRBV7-6,few,TGTGCCAGCTCCCGGGACAGGGGGTCGGAAGCTTTCTTT,CASSRDRGSEAFF
.,TRBJ1-2,TRBV29-1,.,TGCAGCGTTAGCCCGGGGGGCGCAGAGGATGGCTACACCTTC,CSVSPGGAEDGYTF
.,TRBJ1-6,TRBV10-3,.,TGTGCCATCAGTGCCCACGCGGGGTCGAGTAATTCACCCCTCCACTTT,CAISAHAGSSNSPLHF
.,TRBJ1-2,TRBV30,once,TGTGCCTGGGCAAGACAGGCTTGGGACTATGGCTACACCTTC,CAWARQAWDYGYTF
.,TRBJ2-3,TRBV6-1,.,TGTGCCAGCACCCCGACCCAGACAGCAGATACGCAGTATTTT,CASTPTQTADTQYF
.,TRBJ1-4,TRBV29-1,few,TGCAGCGTTGCCCCAGGACCTAATGAAAAACTGTTTTTT,CSVAPGPNEKLFF
.,TRBJ2-7,TRBV19,.,TGTGCCAGTAGTATGGGGAAAGGGGGACCCCCCTACGAGCAGTACTTC,CASSMGKGGPPYEQYF
TRBD1,TRBJ1-1,TRBV29-1,.,TGCAGCGTTGAAAGCAGGGGGAAGAACACTGAAGCTTTCTTT,CSVESRGKNTEAFF
.,TRBJ1-2,TRBV29-1,.,TGCAGCGTTGACAATCGGGCAGGCAACTATGGCTACACCTTC,CSVDNRAGNYGYTF
.,TRBJ2-6,TRBV7-2,.,TGTGCCAGCAGCTTTGTAGGGTCGAGCTCTGGGGCCAACGTCCTGACTTTC,CASSFVGSSSGANVLTF
.,TRBJ1-4,TRBV30,once,TGTGCCTGGAGTTCGGGGGCAGGTGACGAAAAACTGTTTTTT,CAWSSGAGDEKLFF
TRBD1,TRBJ2-3,TRBV11-2,.,TGTGCCAGCAGCTTACAGACAGGGGGCCGGACAGATACGCAGTATTTT,CASSLQTGGRTDTQYF
TRBD1,TRBJ1-2,TRBV7-2,.,TGTGCCAGCAGCTTAGGTACAGGGGGCGATGACTATGGCTACACCTTC,CASSLGTGGDDYGYTF
.,TRBJ2-1,TRBV19,.,TGTGCCAGTAGTAAAGAAGGAGCGGACAATGAGCAGTTCTTC,CASSKEGADNEQFF
.,TRBJ1-2,TRBV11-2,.,TGTGCCAGCAGCTTAGATGCGGGGCGTATGGGCTACACCTTC,CASSLDAGRMGYTF
TRBD1,TRBJ2-7,TRBV5-1,few,TGCGCCAGCAGCCCGGGACAGGGTCCCTACGAGCAGTACTTC,CASSPGQGPYEQYF
.,TRBJ2-7,TRBV29-1,few,TGCAGCGTTTCCGGGCCAAGGGACGAGCAGTACTTC,CSVSGPRDEQYF
.,TRBJ2-7,TRBV18,few,TGTGCCAGCTCACCAGACAGGCAGTCCTACGAGCAGTACTTC,CASSPDRQSYEQYF
.,TRBJ1-2,TRBV29-1,.,TGCAGCACCCGACAGCTTCTAAACTATGGCTACACCTTC,CSTRQLLNYGYTF
.,TRBJ2-1,TRBV29-1,.,TGCAGCGCTAAACAGGGTTGGGAGCAGTTCTTC,CSAKQGWEQFF
.,TRBJ1-1,TRBV10-2,few,TGCGCCAGCATCGGGAGGGAGAACACTGAAGCTTTCTTT,CASIGRENTEAFF
TRBD1,TRBJ1-2,TRBV30,.,TGTGCCTGGGGGACAGGGCAAGGCTACACCTTC,CAWGTGQGYTF
.,TRBJ2-1,TRBV29-1,.,TGCAGCGTCCGGGCTCCCGGCCGGGAGCAGTTCTTC,CSVRAPGREQFF
.,TRBJ1-5,TRBV30,.,TGTGCCTGGAGCAGCGGGCAGGATCAGCCCCAGCATTTT,CAWSSGQDQPQHF
.,TRBJ1-2,TRBV25-1,.,TGTGCCAGCAGTGAATATGGGGCAAAGCGGTCATCTGGCTACACCTTC,CASSEYGAKRSSGYTF
TRBD1,TRBJ1-2,TRBV29-1,.,TGCAGCGTTGGGGCAGGGGGCTCTGGCTACACCTTC,CSVGAGGSGYTF
.,TRBJ1-2,TRBV29-1,.,TGCAGCGTTGAAGCAACAGGGCAGATAGGCTACACCTTC,CSVEATGQIGYTF
.,TRBJ1-1,TRBV18,.,TGTGCCAGCTCGATAGGTCCCTCACCGAACACTGAAGCTTTCTTT,CASSIGPSPNTEAFF
TRBD2,TRBJ2-7,TRBV11-2,few,TGTGCCAGCAGCAAACTAGCGGGGGAGCAGTACTTC,CASSKLAGEQYF
.,TRBJ1-6,TRBV4-3,.,TGCGCCAGCAGCCAAGTCTCTTTTTCACCCCTCCACTTT,CASSQVSFSPLHF
TRBD1,TRBJ2-7,TRBV29-1,few,TGCAGCGTTGGACAGGGGTCCTACGAGCAGTACTTC,CSVGQGSYEQYF
.,TRBJ1-2,TRBV7-9,.,TGTGCCAGCAGCTTAAAGGGGAAGAAGAACTATGGCTACACCTTC,CASSLKGKKNYGYTF
.,TRBJ1-2,TRBV6-5,.,TGTGCCAGCAGGGGGTTGGTGTATGGCTACACCTTC,CASRGLVYGYTF
.,TRBJ1-2,TRBV29-1,.,TGCAGCGATATTAAACAGTCTTACTATGGCTACACCTTC,CSDIKQSYYGYTF
TRBD2,TRBJ2-3,TRBV5-1,.,TGCGCCAGCAGCCCCCTGAGCGGGGGGGGCACAGATACGCAGTATTTT,CASSPLSGGGTDTQYF
.,TRBJ2-3,TRBV18,.,TGTGCCAGCTCACGACGGATCCCGGCAGATACGCAGTATTTT,CASSRRIPADTQYF
TRBD2,TRBJ2-3,TRBV30,.,TGTGCCACACGAGCGGGGGCGCGGGCAGATACGCAGTATTTT,CATRAGARADTQYF
.,TRBJ1-6,TRBV2,few,TGTGCCAGCGAGGGGTGGCTTGAGAATTCACCCCTCCACTTT,CASEGWLENSPLHF
.,TRBJ2-2,TRBV6-5,few,TGTGCCAGCAAAGATCCGAACACCGGGGAGCTGTTTTTT,CASKDPNTGELFF